This T cell receptor beta chain originates from a study of regulatory T cells in long-lasting Graves disease. As to time point: persistent/refractory GD, antithyroid drugs over 5 years with positive TRAb. The TCR library was prepared using RNA isolated from PBMCs. American Thyroid Association guidelines defined Graves' disease diagnosis. Patients came from an endocrinology department in Xi'an, China. This clonotype has at least ten counts. Researchers made TCR beta libraries by using iRepertoire HTBI primers and running Arm-PCR on CDR3 regions. One entry per CDR3 protein results from TCRdb running MiXCR on the multiplex PCR reads. The table includes some 440,000 distinct CDR3 sequences, under 25% detected once. The receptor's source is a female donor with Graves disease. Sequenced here: peripheral blood mononuclear cells (PBMCs), sampled when the disease was refractory, from a patient treated with antithyroid drugs.

The CDR3 sequence: CASSLVGTTVEQYF. The CDR3 nucleotides read TGCGCCAGCAGCTTGGTCGGGACAACGGTCGAGCAGTACTTC. The V call is TRBV5-1, the J call TRBJ2-7, with a possible D match to TRBD1 (6 bases). The germline V and J ends were trimmed by 0 bases and 6 bases, with 13 bases remaining between them. This CDR3 contains 14 residues. The germline CDR1 and CDR2 sequences are SGHRS and YFSETQ.